These T cell receptor beta chains were read from a single sample in a study of cytomegalovirus exposure and HLA in healthy donors. Assay used: immunoSEQ multiplex PCR; TCRdb lists only in-frame clones, some missing. The sample records approximately 100,000 clones, roughly 92% being singletons. The sample taken for sequencing was PBMCs. Receptors were obtained from a woman in her twenties or thirties in good health and CMV-seropositive. Each CDR3 is given with its conserved first and last residue. D genes are given only for firm matches. Size is omitted from some rows. Given values are once, few, many or a class for expanded clones.

J gene: TRBJ2-7
D gene: -
clone size: -
V gene: TRBV6-5
CDR3 DNA: TGTGCCAGCAGTTACTCGAGGACAGTGAGGGTTGGCGAGCAGTACTTC
CDR3 protein: CASSYSRTVRVGEQYF

J gene: TRBJ2-1
D gene: -
clone size: -
V gene: TRBV6-1
CDR3 DNA: TGTGCCAGCAGTGAACGGGGAAAGCAGTTCTTC
CDR3 protein: CASSERGKQFF

J gene: TRBJ2-7
D gene: TRBD2
clone size: -
V gene: TRBV28
CDR3 DNA: TGTGCCAGCAGGCCCCCGGGGGAGGGCCGCGAGCAGTACTTC
CDR3 protein: CASRPPGEGREQYF

J gene: TRBJ2-7
D gene: -
clone size: -
V gene: TRBV7-2
CDR3 DNA: TGTGCCAGCAGCTTAGGTTGGACAAGCATATACGAGCAGTACTTC
CDR3 protein: CASSLGWTSIYEQYF

J gene: TRBJ1-1
D gene: -
clone size: -
V gene: TRBV5-5
CDR3 DNA: TGTGCCAACGCACAGGGCCTGAACACTGAAGCTTTCTTT
CDR3 protein: CANAQGLNTEAFF

J gene: TRBJ2-7
D gene: TRBD1
clone size: -
V gene: TRBV6-6
CDR3 DNA: TGTGCCAGCACCCAACCGGGACAGGGCTCCTACGAGCAGTACTTC
CDR3 protein: CASTQPGQGSYEQYF

J gene: TRBJ1-1
D gene: -
clone size: -
V gene: TRBV6-5
CDR3 DNA: TGTGCCAGCAGTTACTCGATGGGGGGAGGGACTGAAGCTTTCTTT
CDR3 protein: CASSYSMGGGTEAFF

J gene: TRBJ1-5
D gene: TRBD1
clone size: -
V gene: TRBV28
CDR3 DNA: TGTGCCAGCAGTCGATCCGGGACAGCAAATCAGCCCCAGCATTTT
CDR3 protein: CASSRSGTANQPQHF

J gene: TRBJ1-1
D gene: TRBD1
clone size: -
V gene: TRBV28
CDR3 DNA: TGTGCCAGCAGTTTTCCCGGACAGGGTGGAGAAGAGAACACTGAAGCTTTCTTT
CDR3 protein: CASSFPGQGGEENTEAFF

J gene: TRBJ1-4
D gene: -
clone size: once
V gene: TRBV28
CDR3 DNA: TGTGCCAGCAGGCCGACAGGAGGAGGAACTAATGAAAAACTGTTTTTT
CDR3 protein: CASRPTGGGTNEKLFF

J gene: TRBJ2-3
D gene: TRBD2
clone size: -
V gene: TRBV2
CDR3 DNA: TGTGCCAGCAGCCCTCTAGCGGGAGGAACAGATACGCAGTATTTT
CDR3 protein: CASSPLAGGTDTQYF

J gene: TRBJ1-5
D gene: TRBD1
clone size: few
V gene: TRBV2
CDR3 DNA: TGTGCCAGCAGTGGGGGACAGGAGGATCAGCCCCAGCATTTT
CDR3 protein: CASSGGQEDQPQHF

J gene: TRBJ2-7
D gene: -
clone size: -
V gene: TRBV7-8
CDR3 DNA: TGTGCCAGCAGCAACGTGGCCTGGAGCTCCTACGAGCAGTACTTC
CDR3 protein: CASSNVAWSSYEQYF

J gene: TRBJ2-5
D gene: -
clone size: -
V gene: TRBV7-9
CDR3 DNA: TGTGCCAGCAGCCGGGACTTCCAAGAGACCCAGTACTTC
CDR3 protein: CASSRDFQETQYF

J gene: TRBJ1-1
D gene: TRBD1
clone size: -
V gene: TRBV5-5
CDR3 DNA: TGTGCCAGCAGCTTGAGCCCGGGACAGGGACCCACTGAAGCTTTCTTT
CDR3 protein: CASSLSPGQGPTEAFF

J gene: TRBJ2-1
D gene: TRBD2
clone size: -
V gene: TRBV6-6
CDR3 DNA: TGTGCCAGCATCCATGCCTCACTAGCGGGAGATCATGAGCAGTTCTTC
CDR3 protein: CASIHASLAGDHEQFF

J gene: TRBJ1-5
D gene: TRBD1
clone size: -
V gene: TRBV18
CDR3 DNA: TGTGCCAGCTCACCATCAGGGGGTCGGAATCAGCCCCAGCATTTT
CDR3 protein: CASSPSGGRNQPQHF

J gene: TRBJ2-7
D gene: TRBD2
clone size: -
V gene: TRBV18
CDR3 DNA: TGTGCCAGCTCACCGGGACTAGCGGCAGCCTACGAGCAGTACTTC
CDR3 protein: CASSPGLAAAYEQYF

J gene: TRBJ1-1
D gene: -
clone size: once
V gene: TRBV25-1
CDR3 DNA: TGTGCCAGCAGTCAAAGGAGCTCCGAAGCTTTCTTT
CDR3 protein: CASSQRSSEAFF

J gene: TRBJ2-5
D gene: -
clone size: -
V gene: TRBV4-2
CDR3 DNA: TGTGCCAGCAGCCAAGTACACCTAGTAGAGGAGACCCAGTACTTC
CDR3 protein: CASSQVHLVEETQYF

J gene: TRBJ2-1
D gene: -
clone size: -
V gene: TRBV9
CDR3 DNA: TGTGCCAGCAGCCCTCTCGGGGTGAATGAGCAGTTCTTC
CDR3 protein: CASSPLGVNEQFF

J gene: TRBJ2-7
D gene: TRBD1
clone size: -
V gene: TRBV4-3
CDR3 DNA: TGCGCCAGCAGCCAAGGGACCCAGGGGGACTACGAGCAGTACTTC
CDR3 protein: CASSQGTQGDYEQYF

J gene: TRBJ2-7
D gene: TRBD1
clone size: -
V gene: TRBV27
CDR3 DNA: TGTGCCAGCAGTCGGCCCGGGACAGGGGTACAAGAGCAGTACTTC
CDR3 protein: CASSRPGTGVQEQYF

J gene: TRBJ1-2
D gene: -
clone size: -
V gene: TRBV6-6
CDR3 DNA: TGTGCCAGCATAGCGTGGGCCTATGGCTACACCTTC
CDR3 protein: CASIAWAYGYTF

J gene: TRBJ2-5
D gene: -
clone size: -
V gene: TRBV5-4
CDR3 DNA: TGTGCCAGCAGCCGACTCGTACCAGGGCTGTCCCAAGAGACCCAGTACTTC
CDR3 protein: CASSRLVPGLSQETQYF

J gene: TRBJ2-1
D gene: TRBD2
clone size: -
V gene: TRBV11-3
CDR3 DNA: TGTGCCAGCAGCTTAGATCAGACCGGGAGGTATGAGCAGTTCTTC
CDR3 protein: CASSLDQTGRYEQFF

J gene: TRBJ2-3
D gene: TRBD2
clone size: -
V gene: TRBV7-9
CDR3 DNA: TGTGCCAGCAGCTTTAGCGGGGCTAGCGGGGCCACAGATACGCAGTATTTT
CDR3 protein: CASSFSGASGATDTQYF

J gene: TRBJ2-7
D gene: TRBD2
clone size: -
V gene: TRBV28
CDR3 DNA: TGTGCCAGCAGTTTACCTGGGACTAGCCGGGGCTACGAGCAGTACTTC
CDR3 protein: CASSLPGTSRGYEQYF

J gene: TRBJ2-2
D gene: -
clone size: -
V gene: TRBV14
CDR3 DNA: TGTGCCAGCAGCCCGAGTCGCCCCGCCGGGGAGCTGTTTTTT
CDR3 protein: CASSPSRPAGELFF

J gene: TRBJ1-5
D gene: -
clone size: -
V gene: TRBV4-1
CDR3 DNA: TGCGCCAGCAGCCAAGTGGACTTCATACCTAGCAATCAGCCCCAGCATTTT
CDR3 protein: CASSQVDFIPSNQPQHF

J gene: TRBJ1-4
D gene: -
clone size: -
V gene: TRBV4-3
CDR3 DNA: TGCGCCAGCAGCCCGTCCCGGGACAACCATGAAAAACTGTTTTTT
CDR3 protein: CASSPSRDNHEKLFF

J gene: TRBJ1-1
D gene: TRBD1
clone size: -
V gene: TRBV6-5
CDR3 DNA: TGTGCCAGCAGACAGGGGACTGAAGCTTTCTTT
CDR3 protein: CASRQGTEAFF

J gene: TRBJ2-5
D gene: TRBD1
clone size: -
V gene: TRBV29-1
CDR3 DNA: TGCAGCGTATCGACAGGGCTTGGGGGGACCCAGTACTTC
CDR3 protein: CSVSTGLGGTQYF

J gene: TRBJ2-1
D gene: TRBD2
clone size: -
V gene: TRBV7-9
CDR3 DNA: TGTGCCAGCAGCAACGACAGGGTCCGGCTAGCGGGAGAATACAATGAGCAGTTCTTC
CDR3 protein: CASSNDRVRLAGEYNEQFF

J gene: TRBJ1-1
D gene: -
clone size: once
V gene: TRBV5-6
CDR3 DNA: TGTGCCAGCAGCAAAGGGACAAACACTGAAGCTTTCTTT
CDR3 protein: CASSKGTNTEAFF

J gene: TRBJ1-2
D gene: -
clone size: -
V gene: TRBV6-1
CDR3 DNA: TGTGCCAGCAGTGAGGGGGGGGTCAACTATGGCTACACCTTC
CDR3 protein: CASSEGGVNYGYTF

J gene: TRBJ1-2
D gene: -
clone size: once
V gene: TRBV29-1
CDR3 DNA: TGCAGCGTTGCCCGCGGACAGCGCTTTTTCACCTTC
CDR3 protein: CSVARGQRFFTF

J gene: TRBJ1-1
D gene: TRBD1
clone size: few
V gene: TRBV29-1
CDR3 DNA: TGCAGCGCCCAGACAGGGGCGAGCACTGAAGCTTTCTTT
CDR3 protein: CSAQTGASTEAFF

J gene: TRBJ2-1
D gene: TRBD2
clone size: -
V gene: TRBV7-9
CDR3 DNA: TGTGCCAGCAGCCCGAAACCGACTAGCGGGAGTTTCAATGAGCAGTTCTTC
CDR3 protein: CASSPKPTSGSFNEQFF

J gene: TRBJ1-2
D gene: TRBD1
clone size: -
V gene: TRBV15
CDR3 DNA: TGTGCCACCAGTATAGGGGGACAGGGGGAGTATGGCTACACCTTC
CDR3 protein: CATSIGGQGEYGYTF

J gene: TRBJ2-3
D gene: TRBD2
clone size: -
V gene: TRBV18
CDR3 DNA: TGTGCCAGCTCACCTCTAGCGGGGTCTGGGGAAGATACGCAGTATTTT
CDR3 protein: CASSPLAGSGEDTQYF

J gene: TRBJ2-2
D gene: TRBD1
clone size: -
V gene: TRBV19
CDR3 DNA: TGTGCCAGTAGTCTGGGACAGGGGTTAGCCGGGGAGCTGTTTTTT
CDR3 protein: CASSLGQGLAGELFF

J gene: TRBJ1-3
D gene: -
clone size: once
V gene: TRBV18
CDR3 DNA: TGTGCCAGCTCACCACTTGCAGTCTCTGGAAACACCATATATTTT
CDR3 protein: CASSPLAVSGNTIYF

J gene: TRBJ1-1
D gene: -
clone size: -
V gene: TRBV7-9
CDR3 DNA: TGTGCCAGCAGCTCAAGCACCGGGACAATTAACACTGAAGCTTTCTTT
CDR3 protein: CASSSSTGTINTEAFF

J gene: TRBJ2-7
D gene: TRBD1
clone size: -
V gene: TRBV29-1
CDR3 DNA: TGCAGCGTTGAAACAGGGGGCCTCTACGAGCAGTACTTC
CDR3 protein: CSVETGGLYEQYF

J gene: TRBJ1-2
D gene: -
clone size: -
V gene: TRBV11-2
CDR3 DNA: TGTGCCAGCAGCTTAGTTGGGCCTGGTGACTATGGCTACACCTTC
CDR3 protein: CASSLVGPGDYGYTF

J gene: TRBJ1-3
D gene: -
clone size: -
V gene: TRBV9
CDR3 DNA: TGTGCCAGCAGCGGTAGCTCAAAGTCAAACACCATATATTTT
CDR3 protein: CASSGSSKSNTIYF

J gene: TRBJ2-1
D gene: TRBD2
clone size: -
V gene: TRBV10-3
CDR3 DNA: TGTGCCATCAGAACTAGCGGCCTCTACAATGAGCAGTTCTTC
CDR3 protein: CAIRTSGLYNEQFF

J gene: TRBJ2-7
D gene: TRBD1
clone size: once
V gene: TRBV5-4
CDR3 DNA: TGTGCCAGCAGCTTGGGCGCTGGACAGGGGCATGAGCAGTACTTC
CDR3 protein: CASSLGAGQGHEQYF

J gene: TRBJ1-2
D gene: -
clone size: -
V gene: TRBV6-1
CDR3 DNA: TGTGCCAGCAGGGGCCCACCTCGGAACTATGGCTACACCTTC
CDR3 protein: CASRGPPRNYGYTF

J gene: TRBJ2-7
D gene: TRBD2
clone size: -
V gene: TRBV7-2
CDR3 DNA: TGTGCCAGCAGCTTAGGGGTTGGTAGCGGGAACGAGCAGTACTTC
CDR3 protein: CASSLGVGSGNEQYF

J gene: TRBJ2-2
D gene: -
clone size: -
V gene: TRBV7-2
CDR3 DNA: TGTGCCAGCAGCTCGACTCGCACGAACACCGGGGAGCTGTTTTTT
CDR3 protein: CASSSTRTNTGELFF

J gene: TRBJ2-5
D gene: -
clone size: -
V gene: TRBV7-9
CDR3 DNA: TGTGCCAGCAGCTTACGCGGGTACCAAGAGACCCAGTACTTC
CDR3 protein: CASSLRGYQETQYF

J gene: TRBJ2-7
D gene: -
clone size: -
V gene: TRBV7-2
CDR3 DNA: TGTGCCAGCAGCTTAGACACCGCAGGGAACTCCTACGAGCAGTACTTC
CDR3 protein: CASSLDTAGNSYEQYF

J gene: TRBJ1-5
D gene: -
clone size: -
V gene: TRBV15
CDR3 DNA: TGTGCCACCAGCAAGGGAGGGGAGCCCCAGCATTTT
CDR3 protein: CATSKGGEPQHF

J gene: TRBJ1-2
D gene: -
clone size: -
V gene: TRBV11-2
CDR3 DNA: TGTGCCAGCAGCCCTACTGCCCGGGATGGCTACACCTTC
CDR3 protein: CASSPTARDGYTF

J gene: TRBJ2-7
D gene: TRBD2
clone size: -
V gene: TRBV5-1
CDR3 DNA: TGCGCCAGCAGCTTGGGTCTACTAGCGGGAGAGGAAGAGCAGTACTTC
CDR3 protein: CASSLGLLAGEEEQYF

J gene: TRBJ2-1
D gene: -
clone size: -
V gene: TRBV29-1
CDR3 DNA: TGCAGCTTCAGGGTTTACAATGAGCAGTTCTTC
CDR3 protein: CSFRVYNEQFF

J gene: TRBJ2-7
D gene: TRBD1
clone size: -
V gene: TRBV10-3
CDR3 DNA: TGTGCCACCGCGGAGGGGACAGGGGACCCCTACGAGCAGTACTTC
CDR3 protein: CATAEGTGDPYEQYF

J gene: TRBJ2-7
D gene: -
clone size: once
V gene: TRBV29-1
CDR3 DNA: TGCAGCGTTGTGGGACTGAGCTACGAGCAGTACTTC
CDR3 protein: CSVVGLSYEQYF